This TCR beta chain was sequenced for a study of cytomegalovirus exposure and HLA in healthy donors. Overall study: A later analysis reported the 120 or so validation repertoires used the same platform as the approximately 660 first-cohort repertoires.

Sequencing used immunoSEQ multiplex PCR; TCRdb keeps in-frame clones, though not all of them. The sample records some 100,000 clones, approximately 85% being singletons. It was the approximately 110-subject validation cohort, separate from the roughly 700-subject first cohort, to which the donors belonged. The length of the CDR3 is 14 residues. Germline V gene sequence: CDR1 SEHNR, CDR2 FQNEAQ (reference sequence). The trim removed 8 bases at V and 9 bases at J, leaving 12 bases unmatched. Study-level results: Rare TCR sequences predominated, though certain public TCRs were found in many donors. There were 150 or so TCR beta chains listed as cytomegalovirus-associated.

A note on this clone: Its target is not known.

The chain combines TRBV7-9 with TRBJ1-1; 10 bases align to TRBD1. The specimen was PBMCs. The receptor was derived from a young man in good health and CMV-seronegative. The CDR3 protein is CASAGQGGVMKAFF. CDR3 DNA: TGTGCCAGCGCTGGACAGGGGGGCGTCATGAAAGCTTTCTTT.